Sequencing of this T cell receptor beta chain was carried out in a study of sequential checkpoint blockade in melanoma. For the study at large: Maintenance nivolumab came after either treatment sequence.

Stated treatment: randomized to nivolumab then ipilimumab (arm A) or the reverse (arm B). This CDR3 is built from 14 residues. The germline CDR1 and CDR2 sequences are LGHNA and YSLEER. The V end was cut by 0 bases, the J end by 5 bases, with 10 bases between. Using immunoSEQ multiplex PCR, the repertoire was profiled, and TCRdb retains in-frame clones only, with some absent. Altogether some 9,000 clones are present, roughly 77% being singletons, with the ten largest covering approximately 25%. This clonotype originated in a human donor with melanoma. The sequences come from CD8+ T cells sorted from blood (inferred from file names), collected from a patient given nivolumab and ipilimumab in sequence. The genes are TRBV4-3 and TRBJ1-1, with D hard to call. The CDR3 region is CASSQDEGWTEAFF. The CDR3, as DNA: TGCGCCAGCAGCCAAGATGAGGGTTGGACTGAAGCTTTCTTT.